This T cell receptor beta chain emerged from a study of blood T cell repertoires in COVID-19. TCRdb's copy holds only in-frame clones and misses some; the assay was immunoSEQ multiplex PCR. This sample carries about 280,000 clones, approximately 86% of them seen once, and the ten largest clones take 9.4%. CDR3 length equals 14 residues. The V gene's germline CDR1 is ENHRY and CDR2 SYGVKD. Deletions cut 6 bases from V and 7 bases from J, with 18 bases between. This receptor was obtained from a man younger than 30 with active or convalescent COVID-19. Sequencing used peripheral blood. The chain is built from TRBV10-3 and TRBJ1-2; a possible D gene is TRBD1 (5 bases). Here the CDR3 reads CAIRGRAGRPGYTF. In DNA form, the CDR3 reads TGTGCCATCAGGGGTCGGGCAGGGCGTCCTGGCTACACCTTC.